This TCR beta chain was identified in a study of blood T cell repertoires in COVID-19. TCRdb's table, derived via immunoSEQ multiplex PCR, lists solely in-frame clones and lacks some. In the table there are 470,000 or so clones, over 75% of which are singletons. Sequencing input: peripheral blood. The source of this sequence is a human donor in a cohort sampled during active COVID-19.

CDR3 in DNA: TGCAGCGTGCCCAAGGATCGGGACAGGGAATTGGTTGGCTACACCTTC. Amino acid sequence: CSVPKDRDRELVGYTF. This chain uses TRBV29-1 with TRBJ1-2; 9 nucleotides align to TRBD1. Germline V gene lookup returns CDR1 SQVTM and CDR2 ANQGSEA. V shed 6 bases, J shed 7 bases, and the junction held 18 bases outside the gene matches. CDR3 length equals 16 residues.